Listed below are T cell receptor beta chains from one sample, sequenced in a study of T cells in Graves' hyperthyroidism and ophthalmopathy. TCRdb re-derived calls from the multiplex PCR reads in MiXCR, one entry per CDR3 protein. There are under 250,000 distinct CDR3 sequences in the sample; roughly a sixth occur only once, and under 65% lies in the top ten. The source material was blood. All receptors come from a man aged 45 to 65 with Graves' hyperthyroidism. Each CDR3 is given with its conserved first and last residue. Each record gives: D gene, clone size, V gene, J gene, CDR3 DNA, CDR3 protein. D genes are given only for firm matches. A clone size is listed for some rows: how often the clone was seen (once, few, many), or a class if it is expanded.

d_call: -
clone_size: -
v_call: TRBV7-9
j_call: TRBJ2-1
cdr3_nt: TGTGCCAGCAGCTATACGAGAAGTTACAATGAGCAGTTCTTC
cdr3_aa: CASSYTRSYNEQFF

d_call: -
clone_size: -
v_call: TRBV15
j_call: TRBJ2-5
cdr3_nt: TGTGCCACCAGCAGTAGACACAACCAAGAGACCCAGTACTTC
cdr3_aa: CATSSRHNQETQYF

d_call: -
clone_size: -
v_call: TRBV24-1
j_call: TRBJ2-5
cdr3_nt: TGTGCCACCAGTGATTTCAACGGCAGATCACAAGAGACCCAGTACTTC
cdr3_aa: CATSDFNGRSQETQYF

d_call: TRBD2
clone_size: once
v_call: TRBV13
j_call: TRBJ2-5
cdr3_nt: TGTGCCAACAGCTTAGGCGGACTAGCGGGATTAGAGACCCAGTACTTC
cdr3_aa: CANSLGGLAGLETQYF

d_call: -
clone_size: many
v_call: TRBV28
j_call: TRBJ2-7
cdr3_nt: TGTGCCAGCACCCTGGGGCAGGACTACGAGCAGTACTTC
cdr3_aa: CASTLGQDYEQYF

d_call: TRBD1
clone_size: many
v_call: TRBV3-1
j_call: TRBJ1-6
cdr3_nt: TGTGCCAGCAGCCAATATGGACAGGGAAATTCACCCCTCCACTTT
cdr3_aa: CASSQYGQGNSPLHF

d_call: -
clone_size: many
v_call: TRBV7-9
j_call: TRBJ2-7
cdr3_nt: TGTGCCAGCAGCCAAAGTTGGGGGGTCTACGAGCAGTACTTC
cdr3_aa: CASSQSWGVYEQYF

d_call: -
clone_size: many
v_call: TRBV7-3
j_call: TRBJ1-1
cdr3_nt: TGTGCCAGCAGCCGCCTGGGGCCGTCCACTGAAGCTTTCTTT
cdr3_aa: CASSRLGPSTEAFF

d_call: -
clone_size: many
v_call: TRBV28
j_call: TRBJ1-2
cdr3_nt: TGTGCCAGCAGTTTAGCATTAAGGCGTAAGTGGACAGACTACACCTTC
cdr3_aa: CASSLALRRKWTDYTF

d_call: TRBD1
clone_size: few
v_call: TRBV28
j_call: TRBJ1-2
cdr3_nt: TGTGCCAGCACCGGGACAGTCTACGGCTACACCTTC
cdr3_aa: CASTGTVYGYTF

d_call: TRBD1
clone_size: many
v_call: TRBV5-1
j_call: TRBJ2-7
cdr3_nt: TGCGCCAGCAGCTTGGCCGGAGCGGGACAGGGGTCCTACGAGCAGTACTTC
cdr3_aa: CASSLAGAGQGSYEQYF

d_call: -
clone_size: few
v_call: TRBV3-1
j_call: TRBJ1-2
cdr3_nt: TGTGCCAGCAGCCCTGCGGGGCCCTATGGCTACACCTTC
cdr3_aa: CASSPAGPYGYTF

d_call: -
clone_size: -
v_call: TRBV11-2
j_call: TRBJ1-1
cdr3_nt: TGTGCCAGCATCCGTCGGCGAGGGACCGCGGTGATGAACACTGAAGCTTTCTTT
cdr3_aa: CASIRRRGTAVMNTEAFF

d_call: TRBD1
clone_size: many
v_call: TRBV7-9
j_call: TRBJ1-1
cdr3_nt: TGTGCCAGCAGTACACTGGGACAGGAGAACACTGAAGCTTTCTTT
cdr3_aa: CASSTLGQENTEAFF

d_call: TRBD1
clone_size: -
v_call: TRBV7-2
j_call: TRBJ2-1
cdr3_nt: TGTGCCAGCAGCACCAACAGGGGGCGGGGAAATGAGCAGTTCTTC
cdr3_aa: CASSTNRGRGNEQFF

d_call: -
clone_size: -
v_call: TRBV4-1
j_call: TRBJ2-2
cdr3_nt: TGCGCCAGCAGCCAAGTCGGGAGACGTACCGGGGAGCTGTTTTTT
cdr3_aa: CASSQVGRRTGELFF

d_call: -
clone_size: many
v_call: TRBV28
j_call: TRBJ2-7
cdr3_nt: TGTGCCAGCAGTTATGGACATCTTTACGAGCAGTACTTC
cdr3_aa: CASSYGHLYEQYF

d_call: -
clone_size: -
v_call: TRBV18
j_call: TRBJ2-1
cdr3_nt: TGTGCCAGCTCACCAGACGGCGGGACCGCATACAATGAGCAGTTCTTC
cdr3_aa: CASSPDGGTAYNEQFF

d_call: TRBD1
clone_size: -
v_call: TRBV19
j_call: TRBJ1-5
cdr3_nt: TGTGCCAGTAGGGTGGGTGAGGGGGCCTTTAGCAATCAGCCCCAGCATTTT
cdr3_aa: CASRVGEGAFSNQPQHF

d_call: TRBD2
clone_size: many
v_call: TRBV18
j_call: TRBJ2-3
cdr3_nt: TGTGCCACCACTAGCGGGAGTCGGAATACGCAGTATTTT
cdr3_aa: CATTSGSRNTQYF

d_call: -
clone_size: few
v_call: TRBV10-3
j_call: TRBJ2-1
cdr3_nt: TGTGCCATCTGGGGAGGCCTATACAATGAGCAGTTCTTC
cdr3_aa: CAIWGGLYNEQFF

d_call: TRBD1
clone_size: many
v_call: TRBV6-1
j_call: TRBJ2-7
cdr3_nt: TGTGCCAGCAGACTGAGCCGACAGGGGAGATTGGACGAGCAGTACTTC
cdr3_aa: CASRLSRQGRLDEQYF

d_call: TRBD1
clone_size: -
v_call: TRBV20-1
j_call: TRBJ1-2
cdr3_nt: TGCAGTGCTAGTGGACAGGTCTATGGCTACACCTTC
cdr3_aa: CSASGQVYGYTF

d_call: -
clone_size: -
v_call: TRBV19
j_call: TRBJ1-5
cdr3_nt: TGTGCCAGTAGTGGGGGTGGCAGGGCGAATCAGCCCCAGCATTTT
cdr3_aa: CASSGGGRANQPQHF

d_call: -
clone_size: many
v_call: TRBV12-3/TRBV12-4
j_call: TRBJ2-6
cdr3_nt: TGTGCAACGGGGCGGGGGCTCGTCCTCTCTGGGGCCAACGTCCTGACTTTC
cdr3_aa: CATGRGLVLSGANVLTF

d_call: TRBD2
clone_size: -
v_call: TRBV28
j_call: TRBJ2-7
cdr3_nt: TGTGCCAGCAGTTTAGCCGGGACTAGCGGGCACGAGCAGTACTTC
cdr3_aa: CASSLAGTSGHEQYF

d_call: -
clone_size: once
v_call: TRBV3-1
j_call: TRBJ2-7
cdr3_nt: TGTGCCAGCGGCAATAGGGGGACCTACGAGCAGTACTTC
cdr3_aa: CASGNRGTYEQYF

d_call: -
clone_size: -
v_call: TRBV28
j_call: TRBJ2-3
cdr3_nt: TGTGCCAGCAGCGACCCGGGACCCGGTACAGATACGCAGTATTTT
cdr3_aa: CASSDPGPGTDTQYF

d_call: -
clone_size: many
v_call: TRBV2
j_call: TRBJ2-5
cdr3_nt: TGTGCCAGCAGCAGGGACACGTTCCAAGAGACCCAGTACTTC
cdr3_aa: CASSRDTFQETQYF

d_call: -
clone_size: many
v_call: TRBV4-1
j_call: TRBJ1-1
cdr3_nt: TGCGCCAGCAGCCACCGAGGGGGCACTGAAGCTTTCTTT
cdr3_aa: CASSHRGGTEAFF

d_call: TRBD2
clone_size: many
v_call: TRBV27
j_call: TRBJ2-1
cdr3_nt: TGTGCCAGCAGTTCAGGACTAGCGGCCTACAATGAGCAGTTCTTC
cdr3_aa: CASSSGLAAYNEQFF

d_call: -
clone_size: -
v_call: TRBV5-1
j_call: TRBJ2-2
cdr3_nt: TGCGCCAGCAGCTTGGAAGGGGCCGGGGAGCTGTTTTTT
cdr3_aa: CASSLEGAGELFF